This T cell receptor beta chain was documented in a study of blood T cell repertoires in COVID-19. The CDR3 totals 15 residues. J gave up 1 base and V 4 bases, and 5 bases lay outside the gene matches. Germline CDR1 SEHNR, CDR2 FQNEAQ (reference sequence). The data were produced by immunoSEQ multiplex PCR, yet TCRdb's version contains in-frame clones alone and is incomplete. The data contain some 68,000 clones, roughly nine tenths of them singletons. The sequenced sample was peripheral blood. This chain joins TRBV7-9 and TRBJ2-3; 7 bases are a match to TRBD2. The sequence derives from a man in his fifties or sixties with acute or convalescent COVID-19. CDR3 loop: CASSWGGVGTDTQYF. The CDR3, as DNA: TGTGCCAGCAGCTGGGGGGGTGTGGGCACAGATACGCAGTATTTT.